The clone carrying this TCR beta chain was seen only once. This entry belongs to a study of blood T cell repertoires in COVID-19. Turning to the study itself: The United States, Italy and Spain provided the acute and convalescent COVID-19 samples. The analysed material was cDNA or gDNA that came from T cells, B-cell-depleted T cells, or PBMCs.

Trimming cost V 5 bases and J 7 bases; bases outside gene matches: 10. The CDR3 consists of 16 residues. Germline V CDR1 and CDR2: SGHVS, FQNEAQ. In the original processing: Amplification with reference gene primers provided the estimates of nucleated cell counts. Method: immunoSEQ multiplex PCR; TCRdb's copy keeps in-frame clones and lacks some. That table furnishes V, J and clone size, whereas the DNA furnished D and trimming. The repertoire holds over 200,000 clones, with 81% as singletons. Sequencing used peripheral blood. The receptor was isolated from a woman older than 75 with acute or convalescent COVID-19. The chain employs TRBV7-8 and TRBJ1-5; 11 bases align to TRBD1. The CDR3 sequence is CASSPGQGAYQQPQHF. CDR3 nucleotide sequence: TGTGCCAGCAGCCCCGGACAGGGGGCGTATCAGCAGCCCCAGCATTTT.